What follows is one T cell receptor (beta chain) and its context. The sample comes from a study of regulatory T cells in long-lasting Graves disease. CDR3-region Arm-PCR and iRepertoire HTBI primers produced the TCR beta libraries. MiXCR was run by TCRdb on the multiplex PCR reads, yielding one entry per CDR3 protein. The sample contains 400,000 to 500,000 distinct CDR3 sequences, around 21% of which appear only once. V was shortened by 5 bases and J by 0 bases, with 7 bases between the two germline ends. The CDR3 loop spans 12 amino acids. Germline-derived CDR1 and CDR2 are SQVTM and ANQGSEA. Specified time point: persistent/refractory GD, antithyroid drugs over 5 years with positive TRAb. PBMCs were the source of the RNA used for TCR sequencing.

The sequencing here drew on peripheral blood mononuclear cells (PBMCs), taken when the disease was refractory, from a patient treated with antithyroid drugs. V and J are TRBV29-1 and TRBJ1-1; D call uncertain. This sequence was found in a female donor with Graves disease. This CDR3 is CSVQNLNTEAFF. Written as DNA, the CDR3 is TGCAGCGTTCAGAATTTGAACACTGAAGCTTTCTTT.